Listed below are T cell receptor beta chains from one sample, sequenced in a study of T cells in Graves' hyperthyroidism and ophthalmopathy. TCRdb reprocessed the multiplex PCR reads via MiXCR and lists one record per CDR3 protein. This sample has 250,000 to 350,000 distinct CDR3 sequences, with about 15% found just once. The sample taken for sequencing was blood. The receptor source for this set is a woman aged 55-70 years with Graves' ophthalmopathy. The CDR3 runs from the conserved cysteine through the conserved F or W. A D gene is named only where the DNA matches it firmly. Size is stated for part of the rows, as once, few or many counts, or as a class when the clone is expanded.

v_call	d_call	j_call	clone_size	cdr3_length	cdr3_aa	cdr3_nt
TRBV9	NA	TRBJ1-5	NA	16	CASSPGGSHSNQPQHF	TGTGCCAGCAGCCCTGGGGGTTCCCATAGCAATCAGCCCCAGCATTTT
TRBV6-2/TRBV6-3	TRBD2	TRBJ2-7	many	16	CASSPGTSGSNYEQYF	TGTGCCAGCAGTCCCGGGACTAGCGGGAGTAACTACGAGCAGTACTTC
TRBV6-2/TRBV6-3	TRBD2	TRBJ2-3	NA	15	CASRYPSGRTDTQYF	TGTGCCAGCAGATATCCTAGCGGGAGAACGGATACGCAGTATTTT
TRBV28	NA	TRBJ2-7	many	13	CASSLTWDYEQYF	TGTGCCAGCAGTTTAACCTGGGACTACGAGCAGTACTTC
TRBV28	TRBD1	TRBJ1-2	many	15	CASSLGTGHNYGYTF	TGTGCCAGCAGTTTGGGGACAGGACATAACTATGGCTACACCTTC
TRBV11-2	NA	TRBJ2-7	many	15	CASSSRPTGSHEQYF	TGTGCCAGCAGCTCCCGACCGACAGGCTCTCACGAGCAGTACTTC
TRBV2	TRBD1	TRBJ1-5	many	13	CASRPQGARAQHF	TGTGCCAGCAGACCACAGGGGGCCAGGGCCCAGCATTTT
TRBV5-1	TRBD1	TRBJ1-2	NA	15	CASSSGTGVYYGYTF	TGCGCCAGCAGCTCGGGGACAGGGGTTTACTATGGCTACACCTTC
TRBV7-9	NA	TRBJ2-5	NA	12	CASSTEVSTQYF	TGTGCCAGCAGTACAGAAGTGTCGACCCAGTACTTC
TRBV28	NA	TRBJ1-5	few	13	CASSQLIYQPQHF	TGTGCCAGCAGCCAACTAATCTATCAGCCCCAGCATTTT
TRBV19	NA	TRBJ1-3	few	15	CASGRHGGEGNTIYF	TGTGCCAGTGGGCGACACGGGGGAGAAGGAAACACCATATATTTT
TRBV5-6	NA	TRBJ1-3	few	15	CASSLIGFSGNTIYF	TGTGCCAGCAGCTTAATAGGGTTCTCCGGAAACACCATATATTTT
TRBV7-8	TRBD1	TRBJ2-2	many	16	CASSLKDRGSTGELFF	TGTGCCAGCAGCTTAAAGGACAGGGGGAGCACCGGGGAGCTGTTTTTT
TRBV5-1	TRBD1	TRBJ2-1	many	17	CASSLGWTGGIIGEQFF	TGCGCCAGCAGCTTGGGTTGGACAGGGGGTATCATCGGTGAGCAGTTCTTC
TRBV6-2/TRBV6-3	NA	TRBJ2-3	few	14	CASSFLITGDTQYF	TGTGCCAGCAGTTTCCTTATAACGGGGGATACGCAGTATTTT
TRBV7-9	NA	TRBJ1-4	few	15	CASSLAGPGNEKLFF	TGTGCCAGCAGCCTCGCGGGTCCCGGGAATGAAAAACTGTTTTTT
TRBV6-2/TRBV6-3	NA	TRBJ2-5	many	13	CASSFRRGETQYF	TGTGCCAGCAGTTTTCGGAGAGGAGAGACCCAGTACTTC
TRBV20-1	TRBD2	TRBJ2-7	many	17	CSATGTSGSLRSYEQYF	TGCAGTGCTACCGGGACTAGCGGGTCTCTACGTTCCTACGAGCAGTACTTC
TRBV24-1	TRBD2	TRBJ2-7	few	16	CATSDSTSGRIHEQYF	TGTGCCACCAGTGACTCGACTAGCGGGAGGATCCACGAGCAGTACTTC
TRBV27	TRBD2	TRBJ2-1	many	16	CASSSSGLADDNEQFF	TGTGCCAGCAGTTCATCGGGACTAGCGGATGACAATGAGCAGTTCTTC
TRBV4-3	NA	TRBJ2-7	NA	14	CASSQDPRGYEQYF	TGCGCCAGCAGCCAAGATCCCCGGGGGTACGAGCAGTACTTC
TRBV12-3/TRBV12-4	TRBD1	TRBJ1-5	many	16	CASSLGDRDRNQPQHF	TGTGCCAGCAGTTTGGGGGACAGGGATCGGAATCAGCCCCAGCATTTT
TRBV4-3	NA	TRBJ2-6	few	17	CASSFQVEASGANVLTF	TGCGCCAGCTCCTTTCAGGTTGAGGCCTCTGGGGCCAACGTCCTGACTTTC
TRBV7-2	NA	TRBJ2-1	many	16	CASSLARTVSYNEQFF	TGTGCCAGCAGCTTAGCGAGGACAGTCTCCTACAATGAGCAGTTCTTC
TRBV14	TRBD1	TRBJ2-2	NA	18	CASSQDRARTGSTGELFF	TGTGCCAGCAGCCAAGATCGCGCTAGGACAGGGTCCACCGGGGAGCTGTTTTTT
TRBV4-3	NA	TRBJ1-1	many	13	CASSQEGVTKAFF	TGCGCCAGCAGCCAAGAAGGAGTTACTAAAGCTTTCTTT
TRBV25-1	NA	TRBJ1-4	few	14	CASSATDYNEKLFF	TGTGCCAGCAGTGCGACCGATTATAATGAAAAACTGTTTTTT
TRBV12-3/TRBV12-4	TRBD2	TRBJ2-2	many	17	CASSFPIAGPNTGELFF	TGTGCCAGCAGTTTCCCAATAGCGGGACCGAACACCGGGGAGCTGTTTTTT
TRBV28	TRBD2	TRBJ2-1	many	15	CASSFSGTRRYEQFF	TGTGCCAGCAGTTTTTCCGGGACTAGACGGTATGAGCAGTTCTTC
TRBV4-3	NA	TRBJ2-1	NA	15	CASSQDEEILDGQFF	TGCGCCAGCAGCCAAGACGAGGAGATCCTAGATGGGCAGTTCTTC
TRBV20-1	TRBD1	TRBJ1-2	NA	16	CSARAGDGTGGNGYTF	TGCAGTGCTAGAGCCGGCGACGGGACAGGGGGAAACGGCTACACCTTC
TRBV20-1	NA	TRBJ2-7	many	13	CSASGGSPHEQYF	TGCAGTGCTAGCGGGGGTTCCCCTCACGAGCAGTACTTC
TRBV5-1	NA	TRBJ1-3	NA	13	CASSVSSGNTIYF	TGCGCCAGCAGCGTTAGCTCTGGAAACACCATATATTTT
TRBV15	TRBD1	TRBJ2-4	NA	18	CATSRPHRQGLSKNIQYF	TGTGCCACCAGCAGACCTCACCGACAGGGGTTGTCCAAAAACATTCAGTACTTC
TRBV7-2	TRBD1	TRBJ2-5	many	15	CASSLGTVEMETQYF	TGTGCCAGCAGCTTGGGGACAGTGGAGATGGAGACCCAGTACTTC
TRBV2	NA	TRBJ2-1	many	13	CASTRNRDGEQFF	TGTGCCAGCACCAGAAATCGCGACGGGGAGCAGTTCTTC
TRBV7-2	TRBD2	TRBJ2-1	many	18	CASSPYNSGGYSYNEQFF	TGTGCCAGCAGCCCTTACAATAGCGGGGGATACTCCTACAATGAGCAGTTCTTC
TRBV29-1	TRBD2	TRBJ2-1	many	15	CSVEGGSGRRNEQFF	TGCAGCGTTGAAGGGGGTAGCGGGAGGAGGAATGAGCAGTTCTTC
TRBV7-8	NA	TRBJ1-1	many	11	CASSLGRGTFF	TGTGCCAGCAGCTTGGGGAGGGGTACTTTCTTT
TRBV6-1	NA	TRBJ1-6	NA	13	CASRTAGSTPLHF	TGTGCCTCCCGGACAGCCGGTTCAACGCCCCTCCACTTT
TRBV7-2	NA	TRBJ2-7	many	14	CASSLDGRGYEQYF	TGTGCCAGCAGCTTAGATGGCAGGGGTTACGAGCAGTACTTC
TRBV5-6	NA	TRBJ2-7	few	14	CASSRPTAAYEQYF	TGTGCCAGCAGCCGCCCGACAGCAGCCTACGAGCAGTACTTC
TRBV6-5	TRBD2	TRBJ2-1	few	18	CASSYSSSGRILEDEQFF	TGTGCCAGCAGTTACTCGAGTAGCGGGAGAATTTTGGAGGATGAGCAGTTCTTC
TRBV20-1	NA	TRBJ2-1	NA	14	CSARPSDSYNEQFF	TGCAGTGCTAGGCCGAGTGATTCCTACAATGAGCAGTTCTTC
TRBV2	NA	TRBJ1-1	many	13	CASSEDRNTEAFF	TGTGCCAGCAGTGAAGACAGGAACACTGAAGCTTTCTTT
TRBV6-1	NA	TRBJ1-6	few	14	CASSLGQINSPLHF	TGTGCCAGCAGCCTCGGACAGATAAATTCACCCCTCCACTTT
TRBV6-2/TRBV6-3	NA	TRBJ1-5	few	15	CASSYSIPGYKPQHF	TGTGCCAGCAGTTACTCTATCCCAGGGTATAAGCCCCAGCATTTT
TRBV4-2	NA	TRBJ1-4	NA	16	CASSQEGQGPNEKLFF	TGTGCCAGCAGCCAAGAAGGGCAGGGGCCTAATGAAAAACTGTTTTTT
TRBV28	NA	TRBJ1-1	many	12	CASSVNRERAFF	TGTGCCAGCAGCGTAAACAGGGAGCGAGCTTTCTTT
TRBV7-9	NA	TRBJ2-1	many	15	CASIFGGVRGNEQFF	TGTGCCAGCATTTTCGGCGGGGTCAGGGGAAATGAGCAGTTCTTC
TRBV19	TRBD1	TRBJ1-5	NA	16	CASSIPFRGSDQPQHF	TGTGCCAGTAGTATACCATTCAGGGGGTCGGATCAGCCCCAGCATTTT
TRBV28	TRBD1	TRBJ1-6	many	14	CATYTDRENSPLHF	TGTGCCACCTATACCGACAGGGAAAATTCACCCCTCCACTTT
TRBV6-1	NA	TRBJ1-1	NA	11	CASSPSTEAFF	TGTGCCAGCAGTCCAAGCACGGAAGCTTTCTTT
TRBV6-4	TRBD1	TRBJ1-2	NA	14	CASGDSETGDGYTF	TGTGCCAGCGGTGACTCGGAGACAGGGGATGGCTACACCTTC
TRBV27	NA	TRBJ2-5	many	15	CASRGIEGGQETQYF	TGTGCCAGCAGGGGGATCGAGGGGGGACAAGAGACCCAGTACTTC